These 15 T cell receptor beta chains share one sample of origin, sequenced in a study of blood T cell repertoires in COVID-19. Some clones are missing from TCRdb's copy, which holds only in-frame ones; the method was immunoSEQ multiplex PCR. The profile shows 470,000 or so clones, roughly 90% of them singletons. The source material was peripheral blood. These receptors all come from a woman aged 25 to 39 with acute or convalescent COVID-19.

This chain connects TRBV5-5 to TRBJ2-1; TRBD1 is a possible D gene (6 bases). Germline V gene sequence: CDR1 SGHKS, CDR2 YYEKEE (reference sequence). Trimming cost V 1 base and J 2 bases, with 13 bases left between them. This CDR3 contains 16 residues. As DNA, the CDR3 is TGTGCCAGCAGCTTGTTGAAAGGGGGTGCCTACAATGAGCAGTTCTTC. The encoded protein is CASSLLKGGAYNEQFF.

The CDR3 region is CASSPGGGKNQPQHF. The CDR3 DNA reads as TGTGCCAGCAGTCCAGGGGGCGGGAAAAATCAGCCCCAGCATTTT. The chain uses TRBV28 and TRBJ1-5; the match to TRBD1 covers 8 bases. Per the germline V gene, CDR1 is MDHEN and CDR2 is SYDVKM. This CDR3 contains 15 residues. V lost 5 bases to trimming and J lost 4 bases; unmatched junction nucleotides: 7.

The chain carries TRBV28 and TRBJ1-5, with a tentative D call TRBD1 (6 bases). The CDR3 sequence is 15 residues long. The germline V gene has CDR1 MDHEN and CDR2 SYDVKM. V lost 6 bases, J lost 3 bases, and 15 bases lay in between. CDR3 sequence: CASSPQGLPNQPQHF. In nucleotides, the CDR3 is TGTGCCAGCAGCCCACAGGGCCTTCCCAATCAGCCCCAGCATTTT. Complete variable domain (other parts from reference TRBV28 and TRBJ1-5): DVKVTQSSRYLVKRTGEKVFLECVQDMDHENMFWYRQDPGLGLRLIYFSYDVKMKEKGDIPEGYSVSREKKERFSLILESASTNQTSMYLCASSPQGLPNQPQHFGDGTRLSIL.

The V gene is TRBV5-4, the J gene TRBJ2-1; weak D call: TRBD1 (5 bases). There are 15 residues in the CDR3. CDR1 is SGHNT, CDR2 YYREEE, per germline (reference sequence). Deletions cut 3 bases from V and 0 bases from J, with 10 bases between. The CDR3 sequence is CASSSRVSSYNEQFF. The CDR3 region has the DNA TGTGCCAGCAGCTCCAGGGTTAGCTCCTACAATGAGCAGTTCTTC.

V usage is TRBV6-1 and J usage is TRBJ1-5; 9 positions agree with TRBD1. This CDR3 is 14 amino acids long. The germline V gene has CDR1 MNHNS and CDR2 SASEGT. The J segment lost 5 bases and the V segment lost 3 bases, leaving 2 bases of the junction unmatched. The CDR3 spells CASSEGQGYQPQHF. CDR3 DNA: TGTGCCAGCAGTGAGGGACAGGGATATCAGCCCCAGCATTTT.

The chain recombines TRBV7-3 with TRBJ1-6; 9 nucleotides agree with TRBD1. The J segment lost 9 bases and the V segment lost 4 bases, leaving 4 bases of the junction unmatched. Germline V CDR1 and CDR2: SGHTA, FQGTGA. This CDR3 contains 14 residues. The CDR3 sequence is CASSSGTGFSPLHF. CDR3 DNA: TGTGCCAGCAGCTCCGGGACAGGGTTTTCACCCCTCCACTTT.

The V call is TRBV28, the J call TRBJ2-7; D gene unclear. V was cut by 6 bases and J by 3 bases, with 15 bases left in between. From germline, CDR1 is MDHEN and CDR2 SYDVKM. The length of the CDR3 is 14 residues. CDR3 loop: CASSRNRFFYEQYF. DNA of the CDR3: TGTGCCAGCAGCCGAAACAGATTCTTCTACGAGCAGTACTTC.

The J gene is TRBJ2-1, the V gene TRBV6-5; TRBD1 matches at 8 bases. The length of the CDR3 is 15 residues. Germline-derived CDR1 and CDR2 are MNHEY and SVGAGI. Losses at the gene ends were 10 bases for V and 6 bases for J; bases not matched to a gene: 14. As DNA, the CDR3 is TGTGCCACTTGGCAGGAGGACAGGGCACTCAATGAGCAGTTCTTC. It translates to CATWQEDRALNEQFF.

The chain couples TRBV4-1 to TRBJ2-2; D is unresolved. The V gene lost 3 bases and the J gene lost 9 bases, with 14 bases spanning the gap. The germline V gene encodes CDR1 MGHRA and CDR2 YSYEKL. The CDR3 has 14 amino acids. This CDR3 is CASSHPGGRRELFF. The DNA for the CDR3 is TGCGCCAGCAGCCACCCCGGCGGTAGGAGGGAGCTGTTTTTT.

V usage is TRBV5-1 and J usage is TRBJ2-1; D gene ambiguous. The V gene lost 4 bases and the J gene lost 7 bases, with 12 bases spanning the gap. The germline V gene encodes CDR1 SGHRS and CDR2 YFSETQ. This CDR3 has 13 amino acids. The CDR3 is CASSPGGSNEQFF. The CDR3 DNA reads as TGCGCCAGCAGCCCCGGCGGTTCAAATGAGCAGTTCTTC. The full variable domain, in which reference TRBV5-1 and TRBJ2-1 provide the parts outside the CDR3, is KAGVTQTPRYLIKTRGQQVTLSCSPISGHRSVSWYQQTPGQGLQFLFEYFSETQRNKGNFPGRFSGRQFSNSRSEMNVSTLELGDSALYLCASSPGGSNEQFFGPGTRLTVL.

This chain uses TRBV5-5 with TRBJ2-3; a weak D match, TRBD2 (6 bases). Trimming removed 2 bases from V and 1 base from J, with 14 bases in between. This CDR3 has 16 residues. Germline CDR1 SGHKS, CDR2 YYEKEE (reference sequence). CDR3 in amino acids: CASSFPYGGGTDTQYF. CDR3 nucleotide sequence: TGTGCCAGCAGCTTTCCGTATGGCGGGGGCACAGATACGCAGTATTTT. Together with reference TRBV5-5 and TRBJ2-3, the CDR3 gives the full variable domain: DAGVTQSPTHLIKTRGQQVTLRCSPISGHKSVSWYQQVLGQGPQFIFQYYEKEERGRGNFPDRFSARQFPNYSSELNVNALLLGDSALYLCASSFPYGGGTDTQYFGPGTRLTVL.

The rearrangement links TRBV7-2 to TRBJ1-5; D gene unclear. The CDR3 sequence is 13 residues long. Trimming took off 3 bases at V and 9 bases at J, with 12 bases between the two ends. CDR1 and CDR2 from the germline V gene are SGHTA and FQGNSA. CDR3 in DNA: TGTGCCAGCAGCTTGTCAGGTCCCTGGCCCCAGCATTTT. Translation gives CASSLSGPWPQHF.

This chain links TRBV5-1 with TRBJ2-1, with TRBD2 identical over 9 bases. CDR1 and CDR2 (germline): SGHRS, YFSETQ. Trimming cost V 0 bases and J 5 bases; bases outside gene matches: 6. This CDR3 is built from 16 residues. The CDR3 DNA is TGCGCCAGCAGCTTGGCCCCAGCGGGGGGCCACAATGAGCAGTTCTTC. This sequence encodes CASSLAPAGGHNEQFF.

CDR3 DNA: TGTGCCAGCAGCCAAGGACTAGCGGGGGGGATTTACGAGCAGTACTTC. Its protein product is CASSQGLAGGIYEQYF. V and J are TRBV11-2 and TRBJ2-7; 15 bases map to TRBD2. V gave up 5 bases and J gave up 4 bases; unmatched junction bases: 6. Germline lookup yields CDR1 SGHAT and CDR2 FQNNGV. CDR3 length: 16 residues.

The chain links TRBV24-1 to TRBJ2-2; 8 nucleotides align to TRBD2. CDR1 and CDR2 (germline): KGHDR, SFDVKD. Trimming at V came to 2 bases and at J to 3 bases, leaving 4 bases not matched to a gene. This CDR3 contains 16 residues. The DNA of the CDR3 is TGTGCCACCAGTGATTACCCGGGGGGGCACACCGGGGAGCTGTTTTTT. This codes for CATSDYPGGHTGELFF.